This entry lists 24 T cell receptor beta chains sequenced from one sample in a study of naive and memory T cell subsets. Their antigen targets remain unknown. Study-wide results and limits: Naive repertoires, especially CD8, held a few larger clonotypes, possibly memory cells re-expressing CD45RA.

The beta constant-region primer was an equimolar mix of two oligonucleotides covering TRBC1 and TRBC2. Ligated cDNA was amplified by four rounds of PCR with nested alpha and beta constant-region primers and SP2. TCRdb re-called the UMI-ligation and nested PCR reads with MiXCR, one entry per CDR3 protein. The sample comprises roughly 150,000 distinct CDR3 sequences, over 20% of which are singletons, and about 0.11% rests with the top ten. Sequenced: naive CD4+ T cells from blood. These TCRs come from a human donor in good health.

This clonotype has only a few counts. The chain combines TRBV7-2 with TRBJ1-1; TRBD1 matches 7 bases. The CDR3 spans 14 residues. J lost 4 bases, V lost 5 bases, and 7 bases had no gene match. The germline V gene has CDR1 SGHTA and CDR2 FQGNSA. CDR3 in amino acids: CASSPGTVGTEAFF. The CDR3 DNA sequence: TGTGCCAGCAGCCCCGGGACAGTTGGCACTGAAGCTTTCTTT.

A single count supports this clonotype. Since a much larger clone is just one base distant, this may be a read error. The rearrangement links TRBV28 to TRBJ1-1; no reliable D call. The V end was cut by 5 bases, the J end by 1 base, with 2 bases between. Germline lookup yields CDR1 MDHEN and CDR2 SYDVKM. This CDR3 has 11 amino acids. For the CDR3, the DNA is TGTGCCAGCAGTGAGAACACTGAAGCTTTCTTT. Protein: CASSENTEAFF.

The chain links TRBV5-5 to TRBJ2-1; D is unclear. The germline CDR1 and CDR2 sequences are SGHKS and YYEKEE (reference sequence). Trimming removed 0 bases from V and 2 bases from J, with 9 bases in between. CDR3 length equals 15 residues. The CDR3 sequence: CASSLDLHPYNEQFF. The CDR3 nucleotides read TGTGCCAGCAGCTTGGACCTGCATCCCTACAATGAGCAGTTCTTC.

This clonotype was seen only once. V gene TRBV6-5 combines with J gene TRBJ2-1; a weak D match, TRBD1 (6 bases). V was trimmed by 6 bases and J by 4 bases, leaving 19 bases between them. This CDR3 comprises 16 residues. Germline values: CDR1 MNHEY, CDR2 SVGAGI. CDR3 region: CASSQQGLGGYNEQFF. Here the CDR3 DNA reads TGTGCCAGCAGCCAACAGGGCCTTGGGGGTTACAATGAGCAGTTCTTC.

There are many counts of this clonotype. The chain is built from TRBV6-5 and TRBJ2-3; D gene uncertain. The CDR3 extends over 11 amino acids. Germline values: CDR1 MNHEY, CDR2 SVGAGI. The V gene lost 6 bases and the J gene lost 3 bases, with 4 bases spanning the gap. CDR3 coding DNA: TGTGCCAGCAGGGAAACAGATACGCAGTATTTT. It yields the protein CASRETDTQYF.

The table lists this clonotype with many counts. This rearrangement joins TRBV7-9 to TRBJ2-1; 12 nucleotides agree with TRBD2. Trimming removed 5 bases from V and 6 bases from J; junction bases left unmatched: 5. This CDR3 spans 15 amino acids. Germline-derived CDR1 and CDR2 are SEHNR and FQNEAQ (reference sequence). The CDR3 here is CASSPSGRAFNEQFF. CDR3 DNA: TGTGCCAGCAGCCCTAGCGGGAGGGCCTTCAATGAGCAGTTCTTC.

This clonotype was counted a single time. V gene TRBV28 combines with J gene TRBJ2-7; no definite D call. V dropped 5 bases and J dropped 7 bases, with 9 bases sitting between them. CDR3 size: 11 residues. In germline, CDR1 is MDHEN, CDR2 SYDVKM. CDR3 DNA: TGTGCCAGCAGTCAAGGACCAGAGCAGTACTTC. Its protein is CASSQGPEQYF.

V is TRBV11-2 and J is TRBJ2-2; the D gene is possibly TRBD2 (5 bases). Trimming removed 4 bases at V and 0 bases at J, with 15 bases between. CDR1 is SGHAT, CDR2 FQNNGV, per germline. This CDR3 contains 17 residues. The CDR3 region is CASSSPGADSNTGELFF. The DNA for the CDR3 is TGTGCCAGCAGCTCCCCAGGAGCGGATTCGAACACCGGGGAGCTGTTTTTT.

This clonotype was seen more than once but under ten times. This sequence joins TRBV7-2 and TRBJ1-2; D gene ambiguous. Germline V gives CDR1 SGHTA, CDR2 FQGNSA. Trimming stripped 2 bases from V and 2 bases from J, with 6 bases between. The CDR3 covers 13 residues. CDR3 sequence: CASSLQRNYGYTF. The CDR3 bases are TGTGCCAGCAGCTTACAGAGGAACTATGGCTACACCTTC.

The CDR3, as DNA: TGTGCCAGCAGTTACTCAGACATCTCGGCTGGAAACACCATATATTTT. This sequence encodes CASSYSDISAGNTIYF. This chain connects TRBV6-5 to TRBJ1-3; no clear D. The CDR3 contains 16 residues. Per the germline V gene, CDR1 is MNHEY and CDR2 is SVGAGI. V was pared by 0 bases and J by 2 bases, with 11 bases between.

A word on this clonotype: Germline and junction disagree at one end, which may indicate a read error. The rearrangement links TRBV2 to TRBJ2-7; possibly TRBD1 or TRBD2 for D (5 bases each). This CDR3 has 15 residues. CDR1 and CDR2 (germline): SNHLY, FYNNEI. CDR3 loop: CASSPNPGTGPTLLF. As DNA, the CDR3 is TGTGCCAGCAGCCCGAACCCAGGGACCGGCCCCACCCTATTATTC.

This chain joins TRBV19 and TRBJ1-5; TRBD1 matches at 8 bases. The CDR3 contains 12 residues. V dropped 9 bases and J dropped 7; count of bases not matched to a gene: 5. Germline lookup yields CDR1 LNHDA and CDR2 SQIVND (reference sequence). CDR3 nucleotides: TGTGCCAGCAGGACAGGGACGCAGCCCCAGCATTTT. It specifies CASRTGTQPQHF.

This clonotype was seen a few times. The gene calls are TRBV3-1 and TRBJ2-1; 7 positions agree with TRBD2. Germline-derived CDR1 and CDR2 are LGHDT and YNNKEL (reference sequence). The CDR3 length is 15 residues. After removal of 4 bases from V and 6 bases from J, the junction contained 9 bases not matched to a gene. CDR3 in DNA: TGTGCCAGCAGCCCGAGACTAGCAGTTCGCAATGAGCAGTTCTTC. As protein: CASSPRLAVRNEQFF.

In its sample, this clonotype was seen a few times. This chain joins TRBV29-1 and TRBJ2-7; 7 nucleotides match TRBD1. Germline V CDR1 and CDR2: SQVTM, ANQGSEA. The CDR3 extends over 14 amino acids. J lost 2 bases, V lost 8 bases, and 12 bases had no gene match. This chain's CDR3 is CSTRLQGDTYEQYF. The CDR3 DNA sequence: TGCAGCACCCGGTTGCAGGGGGACACCTACGAGCAGTACTTC.

The rearrangement joins TRBV5-1 to TRBJ2-3; 9 bases are a match to TRBD2. Germline V gene sequence: CDR1 SGHRS, CDR2 YFSETQ. The CDR3 consists of 15 residues. Trimming removed 0 bases from V and 2 bases from J; junction bases left unmatched: 1. CDR3 nucleotide sequence: TGCGCCAGCAGCTTGGCTAGCGGGACCACAGATACGCAGTATTTT. Its translation is CASSLASGTTDTQYF.

This clonotype has only a few counts. The DNA for the CDR3 is TGTGCCAGCAGAGAGGCCCCCTACAATCAGCCCCAGCATTTT. This sequence encodes CASREAPYNQPQHF. This sequence joins TRBV28 and TRBJ1-5; D ambiguous. The germline CDR1 and CDR2 sequences are MDHEN and SYDVKM. This CDR3 spans 14 amino acids. V was shortened by 6 bases and J by 3 bases, with 12 bases between the two germline ends.

This clonotype appeared a few times. J is TRBJ2-1 and V is TRBV7-3; 8 nucleotides match TRBD2. The CDR3 sequence is 15 residues long. Germline CDR1 SGHTA, CDR2 FQGTGA. With 3 bases clipped from V and 7 bases from J, the junction kept 8 bases outside the gene matches. The CDR3 sequence: CASSFSSGRGNEQFF. In DNA, the CDR3 is TGTGCCAGCAGCTTCTCGAGCGGGAGAGGTAATGAGCAGTTCTTC.

In its sample, this clonotype was seen many times. The rearrangement uses TRBV5-1 and TRBJ2-7, with 9 bases that match TRBD2. Germline CDR1 reads SGHRS; CDR2 reads YFSETQ. With V trimmed by 3 bases and J by 0 bases, 7 bases remained unmatched. The CDR3 is 16 amino acids. The CDR3 is CASSSTSGAGSYEQYF. The CDR3 DNA reads as TGCGCCAGCAGCTCGACTAGCGGAGCCGGCTCCTACGAGCAGTACTTC. The full variable domain, in which reference TRBV5-1 and TRBJ2-7 provide the parts outside the CDR3, is KAGVTQTPRYLIKTRGQQVTLSCSPISGHRSVSWYQQTPGQGLQFLFEYFSETQRNKGNFPGRFSGRQFSNSRSEMNVSTLELGDSALYLCASSSTSGAGSYEQYFGPGTRLTVT.

This chain uses TRBV4-1 with TRBJ1-5; D call uncertain. V was trimmed by 6 bases and J by 4 bases, leaving 16 bases between them. The CDR3 loop spans 15 amino acids. The V gene's germline CDR1 is MGHRA and CDR2 YSYEKL. CDR3 loop: CASSSSWSQNQPQHF. DNA of the CDR3: TGCGCCAGCAGTTCCTCTTGGTCGCAGAATCAGCCCCAGCATTTT.

This clonotype was observed many times. The chain couples TRBV4-1 to TRBJ2-5, with a weak D call TRBD1 (6 bases). This CDR3 is built from 15 residues. V lost 3 bases, J lost 5 bases, and 16 bases lay in between. Per germline, CDR1 MGHRA and CDR2 YSYEKL. The CDR3 protein is CASSHQGSGDETQYF. The CDR3 DNA is TGCGCCAGCAGCCATCAGGGGTCTGGAGATGAGACCCAGTACTTC.

This clonotype was detected many times. This chain links TRBV3-1 with TRBJ2-3; TRBD2 might be the D (5 bases). This CDR3 is built from 14 residues. The germline CDR1 and CDR2 sequences are LGHDT and YNNKEL (reference sequence). V dropped 4 bases and J dropped 1 base, with 9 bases sitting between them. The CDR3 sequence is CASSRGAGTDTQYF. Written as DNA, the CDR3 is TGTGCCAGCAGCCGGGGAGCTGGCACAGATACGCAGTATTTT.

The V and J genes are TRBV5-6 and TRBJ2-1, with D maybe TRBD1 (5 bases). This CDR3 region has 14 residues. Germline loops: CDR1 SGHDT, CDR2 YYEEEE. V lost 0 bases and J lost 4, with 8 bases in between. CDR3 loop: CASSLASGYNEQFF. CDR3 nucleotide sequence: TGTGCCAGCAGCTTGGCCTCAGGGTACAATGAGCAGTTCTTC. Combining the CDR3 with reference TRBV5-6 and TRBJ2-1 gives the whole variable domain DAGVTQSPTHLIKTRGQQVTLRCSPKSGHDTVSWYQQALGQGPQFIFQYYEEEERQRGNFPDRFSGHQFPNYSSELNVNALLLGDSALYLCASSLASGYNEQFFGPGTRLTVL.

This clonotype was seen a few times. The rearrangement links TRBV28 to TRBJ2-4; TRBD1 might be the D (6 bases). The CDR3 spans 11 residues. Germline lookup yields CDR1 MDHEN and CDR2 SYDVKM. The ends were cut back, 8 bases at V and 9 bases at J, with 11 bases in the middle. CDR3: CASQGLGIQYF. The CDR3 DNA sequence: TGTGCCAGCCAGGGGTTAGGCATTCAGTACTTC.

At least ten counts were recorded for this clonotype. CDR3 DNA sequence: TGTGCCAGCAGCTCTGACAGGGGTGCCTACGAGCAGTACTTC. This translates into CASSSDRGAYEQYF. V gene TRBV7-2 combines with J gene TRBJ2-7; 8 bases are a match to TRBD1. V dropped 4 bases and J dropped 2; count of bases not matched to a gene: 4. Per the germline V gene, CDR1 is SGHTA and CDR2 is FQGNSA. The CDR3 length is 14 residues.